One sample yielded the 25 T cell receptor beta chains listed below, sequenced in a study of blood T cell repertoires in COVID-19. Sequenced by immunoSEQ multiplex PCR; TCRdb stores in-frame clones only, minus some. Of about 190,000 clones in the sample, less than 80% were seen once. Source material: peripheral blood. All receptors derive from a woman in her fifties or sixties with acute or convalescent COVID-19.

The chain links TRBV15 to TRBJ1-1; the match to TRBD1 covers 10 bases. The trim removed 2 bases at V and 1 base at J, leaving 4 bases unmatched. CDR3 length equals 16 residues. The V gene's germline CDR1 is LNHNV and CDR2 YYDKDF (reference sequence). The CDR3 DNA sequence: TGTGCCACCAGCAGACGACAGGGGGCGCCGAACACTGAAGCTTTCTTT. Translating gives CATSRRQGAPNTEAFF.

This clone was seen a few times. V gene TRBV6-1 combines with J gene TRBJ2-1; possible D gene TRBD2, 6 bases. The germline V gene has CDR1 MNHNS and CDR2 SASEGT. Trimming stripped 3 bases from V and 2 bases from J, with 11 bases between. This CDR3 spans 15 amino acids. This CDR3 reads CASSESGYTYNEQFF. Here the CDR3 DNA reads TGTGCCAGCAGTGAGAGCGGGTACACCTACAATGAGCAGTTCTTC.

This clone has only a few counts. V gene TRBV6-5 combines with J gene TRBJ2-2, with 8 bases fitting TRBD2. CDR3 length: 16 residues. Germline-derived CDR1 and CDR2 are MNHEY and SVGAGI. V shed 3 bases and J 1 base; nucleotides not matched to a gene: 4. As DNA, the CDR3 is TGTGCCAGCAGTTATTCCGGGACTAGGAACACCGGGGAGCTGTTTTTT. Translation: CASSYSGTRNTGELFF.

The V call is TRBV6-5, the J call TRBJ2-2; D is uncertain. The V end lost 4 bases, the J end lost 7 bases, and 16 bases lay between the germline ends. Germline V CDR1 and CDR2: MNHEY, SVGAGI. CDR3 length: 15 amino acids. The CDR3 sequence: CASSSTSVTLGELFF. The CDR3 DNA is TGTGCCAGCAGTTCCACTTCGGTAACGCTCGGGGAGCTGTTTTTT.

In this sample, this clone turned up a few times. This chain links TRBV7-2 with TRBJ1-5; the match to TRBD1 covers 9 bases. The trim removed 5 bases at V and 2 bases at J, leaving 7 bases unmatched. The CDR3 sequence is 16 residues long. Per the germline V gene, CDR1 is SGHTA and CDR2 is FQGNSA. The CDR3: CASSAERTGGNQPQHF. DNA for the CDR3: TGTGCCAGCAGCGCCGAACGGACAGGGGGCAATCAGCCCCAGCATTTT.

The V call is TRBV19, the J call TRBJ2-6, with unresolved D. The V gene lost 10 bases and the J gene lost 4 bases, with 11 bases spanning the gap. From germline, CDR1 is LNHDA and CDR2 SQIVND (reference sequence). The CDR3 covers 13 residues. The DNA for the CDR3 is TGTGCCACCTCCCTGTCCGGGGCCAACGTCCTGACTTTC. Encoded protein: CATSLSGANVLTF.

The rearrangement links TRBV24-1 to TRBJ1-3; D remains unclear. The length of the CDR3 is 13 residues. Germline assignment: CDR1 KGHDR and CDR2 SFDVKD. Trimming removed 3 bases from V and 4 bases from J, with 6 bases in between. The CDR3 reads CATSDNMGNTIYF. The DNA of the CDR3 is TGTGCCACCAGTGATAACATGGGAAACACCATATATTTT.

This clone was seen only a few times. The chain carries TRBV11-3 and TRBJ1-1, with D uncertain. The ends were cut back, 2 bases at V and 1 base at J, with 8 bases in the middle. The CDR3 has 14 amino acids. Germline V gene data show CDR1 as SGHNT and CDR2 as YENEEA. CDR3 nucleotides: TGTGCCAGCAGCTTAAGCCGGGAGAACACTGAAGCTTTCTTT. It is translated as CASSLSRENTEAFF.

The J gene is TRBJ1-1, the V gene TRBV18; a weak D match, TRBD1 (6 bases). Deletions cut 4 bases from V and 7 bases from J, with 13 bases between. There are 13 residues in the CDR3. The germline V gene encodes CDR1 KGHSH and CDR2 LQKENI. The CDR3 spells CASSLGPQGEAFF. DNA for the CDR3: TGTGCCAGCTCACTCGGACCACAGGGTGAAGCTTTCTTT. The complete variable domain, with remaining parts taken from reference TRBV18 and TRBJ1-1, reads NAGVMQNPRHLVRRRGQEARLRCSPMKGHSHVYWYRQLPEEGLKFMVYLQKENIIDESGMPKERFSAEFPKEGPSILRIQQVVRGDSAAYFCASSLGPQGEAFFGQGTRLTVV.

V and J are TRBV5-1 and TRBJ1-3, with D uncertain. The V end was cut by 0 bases, the J end by 0 bases, with 10 bases between. The CDR3 is made up of 16 amino acids. Germline values: CDR1 SGHRS, CDR2 YFSETQ. The CDR3 region has the DNA TGCGCCAGCAGCTTGGCACAGATCAGCTCTGGAAACACCATATATTTT. This translates into CASSLAQISSGNTIYF.

This chain links TRBV5-5 with TRBJ2-1, with D tentatively TRBD1 (6 bases). Trimming removed 1 base at V and 1 base at J, with 9 bases between. From germline, CDR1 is SGHKS and CDR2 YYEKEE (reference sequence). CDR3 length: 15 amino acids. For the CDR3, the DNA is TGTGCCAGCAGCTTGTGGCAGGGGTCCTACAATGAGCAGTTCTTC. This sequence encodes CASSLWQGSYNEQFF.

The J gene is TRBJ1-3, the V gene TRBV5-6; D is ambiguous. V lost 1 base and J lost 2, with 10 bases in between. CDR3 size: 15 residues. The germline gives CDR1 SGHDT, CDR2 YYEEEE. In DNA form, the CDR3 reads TGTGCCAGCAGCTTGAGGGAGAGGGCTGGAAACACCATATATTTT. Amino acids: CASSLRERAGNTIYF.

V is TRBV6-1 and J is TRBJ1-5, with TRBD1 matching 11 bases. Losses at the gene ends were 3 bases for V and 6 bases for J; bases not matched to a gene: 7. CDR3 length: 16 residues. From germline, CDR1 is MNHNS and CDR2 SASEGT. CDR3 residues: CASSDRRGQGGQPQHF. CDR3 bases: TGTGCCAGCAGTGACCGCCGGGGACAGGGGGGTCAGCCCCAGCATTTT.

This clone has just a few counts. The chain joins TRBV10-3 to TRBJ1-2; no clear D gene. The CDR3 contains 13 residues. The germline CDR1 and CDR2 sequences are ENHRY and SYGVKD. V lost 6 bases, J lost 3 bases, and 11 bases lay in between. CDR3 protein: CAIRVALDYGYTF. The DNA for the CDR3 is TGTGCCATCAGGGTAGCACTAGACTATGGCTACACCTTC.

The chain combines TRBV19 with TRBJ1-5; 8 bases line up with TRBD1. In germline, CDR1 is LNHDA, CDR2 SQIVND (reference sequence). Unmatched junction bases numbered 10, after V lost 5 bases and J lost 7 bases. The CDR3 totals 15 residues. CDR3 in DNA: TGTGCCAGTAGTTCTCTGGCAGGGGGCGGGCAGCCCCAGCATTTT. It codes for CASSSLAGGGQPQHF.

This clone appeared a few times. This chain connects TRBV28 to TRBJ1-5, with 9 bases identical to TRBD1. With V trimmed by 7 bases and J by 9 bases, 16 bases remained unmatched. The CDR3 spans 16 residues. CDR1 is MDHEN and CDR2 is SYDVKM in the germline V gene. This CDR3 reads CASTLGGSQGARPQHF. The CDR3 DNA reads as TGTGCCAGCACCCTGGGCGGGTCACAGGGGGCCCGGCCCCAGCATTTT.

The chain employs TRBV6-5 and TRBJ1-5, with TRBD1 matching over 7 bases. The V segment lost 5 bases and the J segment 3 bases; nucleotides outside the gene matches: 7. The CDR3 is 15 residues long. The germline gives CDR1 MNHEY, CDR2 SVGAGI. The CDR3 protein is CASSNQGVYNQPQHF. CDR3 nucleotide sequence: TGTGCCAGCAGTAATCAGGGGGTCTACAATCAGCCCCAGCATTTT.

The sample holds a few counts of this clone. One junction end does not reproduce the germline sequence, and a read error may be involved. V and J are TRBV28 and TRBJ2-1; TRBD2 is a possible D gene (6 bases). The CDR3 contains 17 residues. CDR1 MDHEN and CDR2 SYDVKM come from the germline V gene. CDR3 loop: CASTLSPVLLGRNEQFF. The CDR3, as DNA: TGTGCCAGCACTTTATCCCCGGTCCTCCTTGGGAGGAATGAGCAGTTCTTC.

V and J are TRBV5-1 and TRBJ2-1, with 7 bases that match TRBD1. Germline V CDR1 and CDR2: SGHRS, YFSETQ. This CDR3 comprises 14 residues. Unmatched junction bases numbered 7, after V lost 4 bases and J lost 6 bases. CDR3 DNA sequence: TGCGCCAGCAGCGTCACCTCAGGGGGCAATGAGCAGTTCTTC. Its protein is CASSVTSGGNEQFF. Looking up the rest from reference TRBV5-1 and TRBJ2-1 gives the full variable domain: KAGVTQTPRYLIKTRGQQVTLSCSPISGHRSVSWYQQTPGQGLQFLFEYFSETQRNKGNFPGRFSGRQFSNSRSEMNVSTLELGDSALYLCASSVTSGGNEQFFGPGTRLTVL.

The chain is built from TRBV4-2 and TRBJ2-2, with a tentative D call TRBD1 (6 bases). This CDR3 has 15 residues. Germline V CDR1 and CDR2: LGHNA, YNFKEQ. The V and J ends lost 5 bases and 1 base respectively, with 11 bases between them. CDR3: CASSTRDKNTGELFF. CDR3 nucleotides: TGTGCCAGCAGCACCCGGGACAAGAACACCGGGGAGCTGTTTTTT.

The rearrangement joins TRBV7-2 to TRBJ2-3; TRBD2 agrees at 8 bases. The CDR3 is 16 amino acids. From germline, CDR1 is SGHTA and CDR2 FQGNSA. Trimming removed 5 bases from V and 5 bases from J; junction bases left unmatched: 12. DNA for the CDR3: TGTGCCAGCAGCCCGGAGGCGGGAGGTTGGGGAGATACGCAGTATTTT. As protein: CASSPEAGGWGDTQYF.

V gene TRBV29-1 combines with J gene TRBJ1-1; 9 positions agree with TRBD1. The CDR3 is made up of 13 amino acids. Trimming took 7 bases from V and 4 from J; bases not matched to a gene: 7. Germline V gene lookup returns CDR1 SQVTM and CDR2 ANQGSEA. CDR3 sequence (DNA): TGCAGCGCCCGGACAGGGGATGGCACTGAAGCTTTCTTT. It specifies CSARTGDGTEAFF.

J is TRBJ1-5 and V is TRBV6-1; the match to TRBD1 covers 8 bases. Germline trimming cut 3 bases from V and 6 bases from J; bases unmatched to any gene: 10. The CDR3 totals 16 residues. Germline V gives CDR1 MNHNS, CDR2 SASEGT. The CDR3 DNA reads TGTGCCAGCAGTGAGGTGCTCCGGGACAGGATTCAGCCCCAGCATTTT. Its translation: CASSEVLRDRIQPQHF.

This chain links TRBV5-6 with TRBJ1-2; the match to TRBD1 covers 9 bases. The CDR3 has 14 amino acids. Germline V gene sequence: CDR1 SGHDT, CDR2 YYEEEE. With 6 bases clipped from V and 7 bases from J, the junction kept 10 bases outside the gene matches. This CDR3 reads CASTEGQGRFGYTF. CDR3 bases: TGTGCCAGCACCGAGGGACAGGGTCGGTTTGGCTACACCTTC.

This clone was recorded once. This rearrangement joins TRBV19 to TRBJ2-1; perhaps TRBD2 as D (7 bases). Trimming removed 5 bases from V and 3 bases from J, with 17 bases in between. CDR3 length: 16 amino acids. Germline CDR1 and CDR2: LNHDA and SQIVND (reference sequence). CDR3 sequence reads: CASSARTGGNYNEQFF. For the CDR3, the DNA is TGTGCCAGTAGTGCGAGGACGGGGGGCAACTACAATGAGCAGTTCTTC.